The next 3 T cell receptor beta chains were all read from a single sample in a study of blood T cell repertoires in COVID-19. Method: immunoSEQ multiplex PCR; TCRdb's copy keeps in-frame clones and lacks some. This table has 200,000 to 250,000 clones, under 90% appearing once. The sample consisted of peripheral blood. These receptors all come from a woman older than 75 with acute or convalescent COVID-19.

The rearrangement uses TRBV9 and TRBJ2-3; 9 bases match TRBD2. V gave up 3 bases and J gave up 0 bases; unmatched junction bases: 11. CDR1 and CDR2 (germline): SGDLS, YYNGEE. This CDR3 is built from 18 residues. CDR3 residues: CASSARAGGPPSTDTQYF. DNA of the CDR3: TGTGCCAGCAGCGCCCGTGCGGGGGGGCCCCCTAGCACAGATACGCAGTATTTT.

The gene calls are TRBV2 and TRBJ1-6; possibly TRBD1 for D (5 bases). CDR3 size: 16 residues. The V end was cut by 1 base, the J end by 10 bases, with 17 bases between. Germline V lookup: CDR1 SNHLY, CDR2 FYNNEI. The chain's CDR3 is CASSEDAGRVGSPLHF. The CDR3 DNA follows: TGTGCCAGCAGTGAAGATGCAGGGCGTGTGGGATCACCCCTCCACTTT.

V and J are TRBV3-1 (or the pseudogene TRBV3-2) and TRBJ2-5, with D tentatively TRBD2 (8 bases). Trimming cost V 5 bases and J 1 base, with 17 bases left between them. Germline CDR1 LGHDT, CDR2 YNNKEL (reference sequence). The CDR3 spans 16 residues. CDR3 nucleotides: TGTGCCAGCAGCAACAGGGGAGCGGGAGTCCAAGAGACCCAGTACTTC. It codes for CASSNRGAGVQETQYF.